The 24 T cell receptor beta chains reported below all come from one sample, sequenced in a study of cytomegalovirus exposure and HLA in healthy donors (dated by TCRdb to 2015 to 2018). Receptors were amplified or captured by the immunoSEQ multiplex PCR assay. The multiplex PCR relied on a mix of 60 forward primers for TCR Vbeta segments and 13 reverse primers for TCR Jbeta segments. Drawn from immuneACCESS, this table holds only the in-frame rearrangements with V and J called that TCRdb kept. Clones are partly lost; checked studies trace under half to an unresolved V gene and leave the rest unexplained. This sample holds 90,000 to 120,000 clones; roughly 70% were observed only once. Of the sample, approximately 10% is held by the ten largest clones. The sequenced material came from PBMCs. These receptors came from a middle-aged man in good health and CMV-seropositive.

The chain links TRBV7-3 to TRBJ2-7, with 10 bases fitting TRBD1. The CDR3 consists of 18 residues. The germline gives CDR1 SGHTA, CDR2 FQGTGA. Trimming cost V 1 base and J 1 base; bases outside gene matches: 10. The CDR3, as DNA: TGTGCCAGCAGCTTAAACCCACTCGGACAGGGGGTTTCCTACGAGCAGTACTTC. Protein: CASSLNPLGQGVSYEQYF.

J is TRBJ1-5 and V is TRBV19, with 8 bases that match TRBD1. The CDR3 has 15 amino acids. Per the germline V gene, CDR1 is LNHDA and CDR2 is SQIVND (reference sequence). V shed 5 bases, J shed 7 bases, and the junction held 10 bases outside the gene matches. This CDR3 is CASSPIQGAAQPQHF. The CDR3, as DNA: TGTGCCAGTAGTCCGATTCAGGGGGCGGCCCAGCCCCAGCATTTT.

The chain links TRBV19 to TRBJ1-1; no reliable D call. With 7 bases removed from V and 1 base from J, the gap between germline ends came to 19 bases. CDR1 is LNHDA and CDR2 is SQIVND in the germline V gene (reference sequence). The CDR3 is 16 residues long. CDR3 DNA: TGTGCCAGTACCCCCCTGGAGGGCAGGAAGAACACTGAAGCTTTCTTT. This sequence encodes CASTPLEGRKNTEAFF.

The V and J genes are TRBV2 and TRBJ2-3, with TRBD1 matching over 9 bases. Germline CDR1 SNHLY, CDR2 FYNNEI. CDR3 length: 15 amino acids. V dropped 2 bases and J dropped 6; count of bases not matched to a gene: 6. The CDR3 protein is CASSELGTGTDTQYF. The DNA for the CDR3 is TGTGCCAGCAGTGAACTAGGGACAGGGACCGATACGCAGTATTTT.

This CDR3 is CASSQGRREGASEQYF. In DNA, the CDR3 is TGCGCCAGCAGCCAAGGGCGGCGGGAGGGTGCGTCCGAGCAGTACTTC. V usage is TRBV4-3 and J usage is TRBJ2-7; 9 bases align to TRBD2. Per germline, CDR1 LGHNA and CDR2 YSLEER. V shed 1 base and J 6 bases; nucleotides not matched to a gene: 10. CDR3 size: 16 residues.

The chain has TRBV27 and TRBJ2-7; 10 bases fit TRBD1. This CDR3 spans 13 amino acids. V lost 7 bases, J lost 5 bases, and 5 bases stayed unmatched. The germline CDR1 and CDR2 sequences are MNHEY and SMNVEV (reference sequence). The CDR3 region has the DNA TGTGCCAGCAACTTTGGGACAGGGGACGAGCAGTACGTC. Translated, it gives CASNFGTGDEQYV.

This chain uses TRBV5-1 with TRBJ2-3, with TRBD2 as a possible D gene (5 bases). This CDR3 is built from 14 residues. V lost 3 bases to trimming and J lost 3 bases, with 11 bases between them. Germline V gene sequence: CDR1 SGHRS, CDR2 YFSETQ. The CDR3 DNA is TGCGCCAGCAGCTCTCCGGAGGTGACAGATACGCAGTATTTT. Translation gives CASSSPEVTDTQYF.

This clone was counted only a few times. This rearrangement joins TRBV7-9 to TRBJ1-5, with a weak D call TRBD1 (6 bases). This CDR3 has 14 residues. Germline assignment: CDR1 SEHNR and CDR2 FQNEAQ (reference sequence). With 4 bases removed from V and 6 bases from J, the gap between germline ends came to 13 bases. The CDR3 bases are TGTGCCAGCAGCTCAGGGGATTCGGGTCAGCCCCAGCATTTT. Protein: CASSSGDSGQPQHF.

This clone was seen only a few times. V gene TRBV12-5 combines with J gene TRBJ1-1; D remains ambiguous. V was cut by 1 base and J by 8 bases, with 5 bases left in between. The CDR3 length is 11 residues. Germline lookup yields CDR1 LGHNT and CDR2 FRNRAP. CDR3 DNA: TGTGCTAGTGGTTTGGGCAGGGAAGCTTTCTTT. Its protein is CASGLGREAFF.

The chain employs TRBV9 and TRBJ2-1; possible D gene TRBD2, 6 bases. Trimming cost V 0 bases and J 7 bases, with 14 bases left between them. CDR1 is SGDLS and CDR2 is YYNGEE in the germline V gene. The CDR3 extends over 15 amino acids. The CDR3 spells CASSVDVGRGNEQFF. The CDR3 coding sequence is TGTGCCAGCAGCGTAGATGTCGGGAGAGGGAATGAGCAGTTCTTC.

This chain uses TRBV30 with TRBJ2-2, with unresolved D. CDR3 length equals 12 residues. CDR1 and CDR2 from the germline V gene are GTSNPN and SVGIG (reference sequence). V lost 4 bases and J 2 bases, leaving 5 bases between the germline ends. CDR3 DNA sequence: TGTGCCTGGACAGATAACACCGGGGAGCTGTTTTTT. Translated, it gives CAWTDNTGELFF.

This clone was observed once. The V gene is TRBV6-5, the J gene TRBJ1-2, with 8 bases matching TRBD1. In germline, CDR1 is MNHEY, CDR2 SVGAGI. The CDR3 has 13 amino acids. Germline trimming cut 3 bases from V and 9 bases from J; bases unmatched to any gene: 6. The CDR3 DNA reads as TGTGCCAGCAGTTATGCCAGGGGGCGTAGCTACACCTTC. Its protein is CASSYARGRSYTF.

A single count supports this clone. This chain connects TRBV1 to TRBJ2-5; TRBD2, as called in the table, went unchecked against the DNA. TRBV1 is a pseudogene locus. The CDR3 covers 15 residues. The CDR3 bases are TGCACCAGCAGCCAGCGGCTAGCGGGGGGAGAGACCCAGTACTTC. It encodes CTSSQRLAGGETQYF.

The rearrangement joins TRBV30 to TRBJ2-2, with unresolved D. Germline V gene sequence: CDR1 GTSNPN, CDR2 SVGIG (reference sequence). This CDR3 has 14 residues. Trimming left V 0 bases short and J 1 base short, with 6 bases between. CDR3 amino acids: CAWSVSQNTGELFF. The CDR3 DNA reads TGTGCCTGGAGTGTGTCACAGAACACCGGGGAGCTGTTTTTT.

V usage is TRBV18 and J usage is TRBJ1-4; possible D gene TRBD1, 5 bases. Trimming took 5 bases from V and 3 from J, leaving 13 bases between them. CDR1 and CDR2 from the germline V gene are KGHSH and LQKENI. The CDR3 consists of 15 residues. In nucleotides, the CDR3 is TGTGCCAGCTCAGCAACCCAGGGCCCTAATGAAAAACTGTTTTTT. Amino acid sequence: CASSATQGPNEKLFF.

This clone has just a few counts. Other DNA sequences in this sample translate to the same CDR3. The chain employs TRBV28 and TRBJ2-7; TRBD1 matches 9 bases. The trim removed 6 bases at V and 5 bases at J, leaving 14 bases unmatched. Germline loops: CDR1 MDHEN, CDR2 SYDVKM. The length of the CDR3 is 16 residues. CDR3 region: CASSSQTGTGRHEQYF. The CDR3 coding sequence is TGTGCCAGCAGCTCTCAGACCGGGACAGGGAGGCACGAGCAGTACTTC.

This chain uses TRBV19 with TRBJ1-1; D may be TRBD1 (5 bases). Per germline, CDR1 LNHDA and CDR2 SQIVND (reference sequence). Trimming removed 4 bases from V and 6 bases from J, with 9 bases in between. The CDR3 consists of 12 residues. The CDR3 DNA reads as TGTGCCAGTAGTAGGGGCGGTTCTGAAGCTTTCTTT. Protein product: CASSRGGSEAFF.

This chain connects TRBV27 to TRBJ1-2; 7 nucleotides match TRBD1. The CDR3 sequence is 14 residues long. Trimming removed 0 bases from V and 7 bases from J; junction bases left unmatched: 5. The V gene's germline CDR1 is MNHEY and CDR2 SMNVEV (reference sequence). DNA for the CDR3: TGTGCCAGCAGTTTATCAGGGGGCATGGCTGGCTACACCTTC. Translated: CASSLSGGMAGYTF.

The rearrangement joins TRBV6-1 to TRBJ2-5, with 10 bases matching TRBD1. There are 14 residues in the CDR3. The V segment lost 4 bases and the J segment 5 bases; nucleotides outside the gene matches: 4. The V gene's germline CDR1 is MNHNS and CDR2 SASEGT. The CDR3 spells CASSGGQGFETQYF. CDR3 DNA: TGTGCCAGCAGTGGGGGACAGGGGTTTGAGACCCAGTACTTC.

In this sample, this clone turned up a few times. The V call is TRBV2, the J call TRBJ2-3, with TRBD2 matching over 9 bases. The junction had 4 bases not matched to a gene; V was cut back by 5 bases and J by 4 bases. This CDR3 is built from 14 residues. Germline CDR1 reads SNHLY; CDR2 reads FYNNEI. DNA for the CDR3: TGTGCCAGCAGTCCTAGCGGGACAGCAGATACGCAGTATTTT. It is translated as CASSPSGTADTQYF.

V is TRBV6-5 and J is TRBJ1-2; D is ambiguous. Between the trimmed V and J ends, which lost 6 bases and 2 bases, there was a span of 13 bases. Germline loops: CDR1 MNHEY, CDR2 SVGAGI. The CDR3 spans 14 residues. The DNA for the CDR3 is TGTGCCAGCAGCCAATACGGGAACAACTATGGCTACACCTTC. Amino acids: CASSQYGNNYGYTF.

The chain is built from TRBV5-1 and TRBJ2-2, with a weak D call TRBD2 (5 bases). Trimming pared 0 bases from V and 4 bases from J, leaving 10 bases between. The CDR3 is 15 amino acids. The germline CDR1 and CDR2 sequences are SGHRS and YFSETQ. The CDR3 spells CASSLVASSTGELFF. The CDR3 DNA follows: TGCGCCAGCAGCTTGGTAGCGTCGTCCACCGGGGAGCTGTTTTTT.

The chain joins TRBV30 to TRBJ2-3, with a weak D call TRBD1 (5 bases). Trimming removed 1 base from V and 0 bases from J, with 11 bases in between. The CDR3 sequence is 15 residues long. The germline CDR1 and CDR2 sequences are GTSNPN and SVGIG (reference sequence). The chain's CDR3 is CAWSGTGLSTDTQYF. The DNA of the CDR3 is TGTGCCTGGAGTGGAACAGGATTAAGCACAGATACGCAGTATTTT.

On this clone itself: Other DNA sequences from this sample encode an identical CDR3 as well. The V gene is TRBV9, the J gene TRBJ1-1, with a tentative D call TRBD1 (5 bases). This CDR3 contains 14 residues. Between the trimmed V and J ends, which lost 0 bases and 4 bases, there was a span of 10 bases. Germline CDR1 reads SGDLS; CDR2 reads YYNGEE. The CDR3 nucleotides read TGTGCCAGCAGCGTAGTTCAGGGCGGCACTGAAGCTTTCTTT. This encodes CASSVVQGGTEAFF.